Shown below are 17 T cell receptor beta chains from a single sample sequenced in a study of technical replicates of blood from a handful of donors. Measured with immunoSEQ multiplex PCR; TCRdb has only the in-frame clones, and not every one. This table holds approximately 51,000 clones, 93% found once. The sequencing sample was made of PBMCs. These receptors were obtained from a human donor in good health. Some clones in this sample may be carry-over from other donors' samples.

This rearrangement joins TRBV5-3 to TRBJ2-7, with a tentative D call TRBD1 (6 bases). TRBV5-3 is labeled an ORF, and its function is uncertain. V lost 6 bases and J 10 bases, leaving 17 bases between the germline ends. This CDR3 contains 12 residues. This CDR3 reads CARMGAWGAQYF. The CDR3 nucleotides are TGTGCCAGAATGGGGGCTTGGGGCGCCCAGTACTTC.

V and J are TRBV29-1 and TRBJ2-6, with 10 bases that match TRBD1. The CDR3 is 16 residues long. The V and J ends lost 3 bases and 0 bases, in that order; junction bases with no gene match: 2. Germline lookup yields CDR1 SQVTM and CDR2 ANQGSEA. The CDR3 reads CSVETGGPSGANVLTF. CDR3 nucleotide sequence: TGCAGCGTTGAGACAGGGGGCCCCTCTGGGGCCAACGTCCTGACTTTC. Based on the CDR3 plus reference TRBV29-1 and TRBJ2-6, the full variable domain is SAVISQKPSRDICQRGTSLTIQCQVDSQVTMMFWYRQQPGQSLTLIATANQGSEATYESGFVIDKFPISRPNLTFSTLTVSNMSPEDSSIYLCSVETGGPSGANVLTFGAGSRLTVL.

The V call is TRBV7-2, the J call TRBJ2-5; 8 bases are a match to TRBD2. The CDR3 loop spans 16 amino acids. Per the germline V gene, CDR1 is SGHTA and CDR2 is FQGNSA. V gave up 0 bases and J gave up 4 bases; unmatched junction bases: 7. The CDR3 DNA follows: TGTGCCAGCAGCTTAGCGCTGTCTAGCGGGTCAGAGACCCAGTACTTC. It yields the protein CASSLALSSGSETQYF. Based on the CDR3 plus reference TRBV7-2 and TRBJ2-5, the full variable domain is GAGVSQSPSNKVTEKGKDVELRCDPISGHTALYWYRQSLGQGLEFLIYFQGNSAPDKSGLPSDRFSAERTGGSVSTLTIQRTQQEDSAVYLCASSLALSSGSETQYFGPGTRLLVL.

This clone has only one observation. The chain has TRBV7-2 and TRBJ2-7; D remains unclear. V dropped 0 bases and J dropped 4 bases, with 7 bases sitting between them. The CDR3 is 13 amino acids. Germline assignment: CDR1 SGHTA and CDR2 FQGNSA. CDR3 nucleotides: TGTGCCAGCAGCTTAGCTAGACTGTACGAGCAGTACTTC. This gives the protein CASSLARLYEQYF.

This chain links TRBV11-2 with TRBJ2-2, with TRBD1 identical over 7 bases. This CDR3 contains 14 residues. J lost 2 bases, V lost 5 bases, and 2 bases had no gene match. The germline V gene has CDR1 SGHAT and CDR2 FQNNGV. The CDR3 sequence is CASSDRVNTGELFF. The CDR3 DNA is TGTGCCAGCAGCGACAGGGTCAACACCGGGGAGCTGTTTTTT.

The chain is built from TRBV7-9 and TRBJ1-4; weak D call: TRBD1 (5 bases). The CDR3 length is 15 residues. V shed 5 bases and J shed 7 bases, with 17 bases lying between them. Germline V CDR1 and CDR2: SEHNR, FQNEAQ (reference sequence). For the CDR3, the DNA is TGTGCCAGCAGCCTAGGGCTTACTCAGGGTGAAAAACTGTTTTTT. Translated: CASSLGLTQGEKLFF.

This sequence joins TRBV4-3 and TRBJ2-1; 7 bases map to TRBD2. The CDR3 runs to 16 residues. V lost 2 bases and J lost 0; bases outside the gene matches: 4. The germline V gene has CDR1 LGHNA and CDR2 YSLEER. The CDR3 loop is CASSQSRGSSYNEQFF. Here the CDR3 DNA reads TGCGCCAGCAGCCAATCACGCGGGAGCTCCTACAATGAGCAGTTCTTC.

The gene calls are TRBV9 and TRBJ2-1; 8 bases are shared with TRBD2. Germline V gene data show CDR1 as SGDLS and CDR2 as YYNGEE. The CDR3 covers 15 residues. Losses at the gene ends were 2 bases for V and 4 bases for J; bases not matched to a gene: 5. In nucleotides, the CDR3 is TGTGCCAGCAGCGTCATGGGCGGGGGGTACAATGAGCAGTTCTTC. Translation gives CASSVMGGGYNEQFF.

V usage is TRBV7-2 and J usage is TRBJ1-2, with D possibly matching TRBD1 (5 bases). The V end lost 4 bases, the J end lost 8 bases, and 17 bases lay between the germline ends. The CDR3 length is 14 residues. Germline V CDR1 and CDR2: SGHTA, FQGNSA. This CDR3 reads CASSSKKGVIGYTF. The DNA of the CDR3 is TGTGCCAGCAGCTCAAAAAAAGGGGTAATCGGCTACACCTTC.

The genes are TRBV11-2 and TRBJ2-7; D perhaps matches TRBD2 (6 bases). Trimming stripped 7 bases from V and 0 bases from J, with 19 bases between. The CDR3 is 16 amino acids. Germline V gene lookup returns CDR1 SGHAT and CDR2 FQNNGV. CDR3 amino acids: CASKLHPAGSSYEQYF. CDR3 DNA sequence: TGTGCCAGCAAGCTCCACCCGGCGGGAAGCTCCTACGAGCAGTACTTC.

The V and J genes are TRBV4-3 and TRBJ2-5, with 7 bases fitting TRBD2. After removal of 3 bases from V and 5 bases from J, the junction contained 12 bases not matched to a gene. This CDR3 has 16 amino acids. Per the germline V gene, CDR1 is LGHNA and CDR2 is YSLEER. The CDR3 DNA reads as TGCGCCAGCAGCCAGGACCCCCACGGGGGAGGGGAGACCCAGTACTTC. Protein product: CASSQDPHGGGETQYF.

The rearrangement joins TRBV7-8 to TRBJ2-7, with 8 bases fitting TRBD2. Losses at the gene ends were 2 bases for V and 6 bases for J; bases not matched to a gene: 6. This CDR3 has 14 residues. CDR1 SGHVS and CDR2 FQNEAQ come from the germline V gene. CDR3 DNA: TGTGCCAGCAGCTTACTTAGCGGGGCAGGCGAGCAGTACTTC. Amino acid sequence: CASSLLSGAGEQYF.

This chain connects TRBV12-5 to TRBJ1-2; D perhaps matches TRBD1 (6 bases). V was shortened by 2 bases and J by 8 bases, with 15 bases between the two germline ends. Germline V gene sequence: CDR1 LGHNT, CDR2 FRNRAP. The CDR3 covers 14 residues. The CDR3 is CASGLNNRAAGYTF. The CDR3 region has the DNA TGTGCTAGTGGTTTGAACAACAGGGCCGCGGGCTACACCTTC.

The genes are TRBV5-1 and TRBJ1-1; 8 bases are a match to TRBD1. Germline trimming cut 4 bases from V and 6 bases from J; bases unmatched to any gene: 5. This CDR3 is 13 amino acids long. The V gene's germline CDR1 is SGHRS and CDR2 YFSETQ. CDR3 nucleotide sequence: TGCGCCAGCAGCCCCGGACAGGGAGCTGAAGCTTTCTTT. Translating it yields CASSPGQGAEAFF.

The V and J genes are TRBV7-6 and TRBJ2-3; D not resolved. The CDR3 runs to 12 residues. V was cut by 5 bases and J by 2 bases, with 5 bases left in between. Germline V gene sequence: CDR1 SGHVS, CDR2 FNYEAQ. CDR3: CASSLYTDTQYF. The CDR3 DNA reads as TGTGCCAGCAGCCTCTACACAGATACGCAGTATTTT.

The chain combines TRBV29-1 with TRBJ1-3; 7 bases are shared with TRBD1. Per the germline V gene, CDR1 is SQVTM and CDR2 is ANQGSEA. The V and J ends lost 4 bases and 4 bases, in that order; junction bases with no gene match: 10. The CDR3 sequence is 15 residues long. CDR3 in DNA: TGCAGCGTTGGTTTAGACAGGGCGGCGGGAAACACCATATATTTT. Protein sequence: CSVGLDRAAGNTIYF.

V gene TRBV6-5 combines with J gene TRBJ2-3; weak D call: TRBD1 (6 bases). The CDR3 totals 16 residues. Germline CDR1 reads MNHEY; CDR2 reads SVGAGI. Trimming took 4 bases from V and 3 from J, leaving 17 bases between them. CDR3 bases: TGTGCCAGCAGTTGGGGACAAGGAGATTTGACAGATACGCAGTATTTT. Protein: CASSWGQGDLTDTQYF.